This is a list of T cell receptor beta chains from one sample in a study of T cell responses to AZD1222 COVID-19 vaccine. Data came from immunoSEQ multiplex PCR; TCRdb stores just in-frame clones and leaves some out. Of fewer than 150,000 clones listed, less than 95% are singletons. The source material was peripheral blood, sampled on day 0 of AZD1222 vaccination. All receptors come from an adult in good health. CDR3s include the opening cysteine and the closing phenylalanine or tryptophan. The D gene is left open where the match is weak. Not all rows give a size; the values are once, few, many and, for expanded clones, a class.

clone_size j_call v_call d_call cdr3_aa cdr3_nt
- TRBJ1-1 TRBV6-5 - CASSTGPRAFF TGTGCCAGCAGTACGGGCCCCCGGGCTTTCTTT
- TRBJ2-7 TRBV6-1 - CASSEYAYEQYF TGTGCCAGCAGTGAGTACGCCTACGAGCAGTACTTC
- TRBJ2-7 TRBV5-1 - CASSSPDRTILYEQYF TGCGCCAGCAGCTCCCCCGACAGGACAATACTCTACGAGCAGTACTTC
once TRBJ2-2 TRBV19 - CASTLRTLSGELFF TGTGCCAGTACCCTCAGGACACTCTCCGGGGAGCTGTTTTTT
- TRBJ1-1 TRBV24-1 TRBD1 CATSDGTASSEAFF TGTGCCACCAGTGATGGGACAGCTTCCTCTGAAGCTTTCTTT
few TRBJ1-1 TRBV7-2 - CASSLGPASRNTEAFF TGTGCCAGCAGCTTAGGCCCTGCCAGCAGGAACACTGAAGCTTTCTTT
- TRBJ2-7 TRBV7-2 TRBD2 CASSRASGDNYEQYF TGTGCCAGCAGCCGCGCTAGCGGGGACAATTACGAGCAGTACTTC
once TRBJ2-5 TRBV3-1/TRBV3-2 - CASSQDLAARGTQYF TGTGCCAGCAGCCAAGACCTAGCCGCCCGTGGGACCCAGTACTTC
- TRBJ1-5 TRBV19 TRBD1 CASNTGVGQPQHF TGTGCCAGCAACACAGGGGTCGGTCAGCCCCAGCATTTT
- TRBJ2-7 TRBV7-9 - CASSLASSYEQYF TGTGCCAGCAGCTTAGCCAGCTCCTACGAGCAGTACTTC
- TRBJ1-3 TRBV6-1 - CASSEVGGNTIYF TGTGCCAGCAGTGAAGTAGGGGGAAACACCATATATTTT
once TRBJ2-7 TRBV29-1 - CSVEGGATVYEQYF TGCAGCGTTGAAGGGGGGGCGACAGTCTACGAGCAGTACTTC
- TRBJ1-6 TRBV30 - CAWSDFGAPNSPLHF TGTGCCTGGAGTGACTTTGGGGCCCCTAATTCACCCCTCCACTTT
- TRBJ2-3 TRBV6-2/TRBV6-3 TRBD2 CASSVTSGRSDTQYF TGTGCCAGCAGCGTGACTAGCGGGAGGTCAGATACGCAGTATTTT
- TRBJ2-1 TRBV28 TRBD2 CASSPSGSSYNEQFF TGTGCCAGCAGTCCCAGCGGGAGCTCCTACAATGAGCAGTTCTTC
- TRBJ2-3 TRBV21-1 - CASSSGLAEVGFPDTQYF TGTGCCAGCAGCTCTGGACTAGCGGAAGTTGGTTTCCCAGATACGCAGTATTTT
- TRBJ2-7 TRBV6-6 - CASSYRSASSYEQYF TGTGCCAGCAGTTACAGGAGTGCCAGCTCCTACGAGCAGTACTTC
- TRBJ1-2 TRBV29-1 - CSVEEGGYTF TGCAGCGTTGAAGAAGGGGGCTACACCTTC
- TRBJ2-5 TRBV30 TRBD2 CAWTSGGEETQYF TGTGCCTGGACTAGCGGGGGGGAAGAGACCCAGTACTTC
- TRBJ2-7 TRBV27 TRBD2 CASSLGAGDYEQYF TGTGCCAGCAGTTTAGGAGCGGGAGACTACGAGCAGTACTTC
- TRBJ1-1 TRBV7-8 - CASSSTRNRDTEAFF TGTGCCAGCAGCTCCACTCGAAACAGGGACACTGAAGCTTTCTTT
- TRBJ1-4 TRBV29-1 - CSVSPDSEKLFF TGCAGCGTTAGTCCCGACTCTGAAAAACTGTTTTTT
- TRBJ1-5 TRBV2 - CASRLTGNQPQHF TGTGCCAGCAGACTTACAGGAAATCAGCCCCAGCATTTT
- TRBJ2-2 TRBV7-3 TRBD2 CASSPGTSGRFGELFF TGTGCCAGCAGCCCCGGGACTAGCGGGAGGTTCGGGGAGCTGTTTTTT
- TRBJ2-3 TRBV7-3 TRBD2 CASSPTSGSFHTQYF TGTGCCAGCAGCCCGACTAGCGGGAGTTTTCATACGCAGTATTTT
- TRBJ2-5 TRBV5-6 - CASSLVGHLPGQKTQYF TGTGCCAGCAGCTTGGTGGGGCACCTTCCAGGCCAAAAGACCCAGTACTTC
- TRBJ1-2 TRBV19 TRBD1 CASAPGGWRGYTF TGTGCCAGCGCCCCAGGGGGATGGCGTGGCTACACCTTC
- TRBJ1-2 TRBV7-2 - CASSLATGRIYGYTF TGTGCCAGCAGCTTAGCGACAGGACGAATCTATGGCTACACCTTC
- TRBJ1-4 TRBV2 - CASSEGRAWEKLFF TGTGCCAGCAGTGAGGGGAGGGCTTGGGAAAAACTGTTTTTT
- TRBJ1-5 TRBV24-1 - CATSDMEWEPQHF TGTGCCACCAGTGATATGGAGTGGGAGCCCCAGCATTTT
- TRBJ2-7 TRBV5-1 TRBD1 CASSLSDRGTEQYF TGCGCCAGCAGCTTGAGCGACAGGGGGACCGAGCAGTACTTC
- TRBJ2-7 TRBV10-3 TRBD1 CAVRAQQGGNTYEQYF TGTGCCGTCCGGGCCCAACAGGGGGGAAACACCTACGAGCAGTACTTC
- TRBJ2-3 TRBV20-1 - CSARHTDTQYF TGCAGTGCCAGACACACAGATACGCAGTATTTT
- TRBJ2-1 TRBV6-4 TRBD2 CASSDSTSGSYNEQFF TGTGCCAGCAGTGACTCCACTAGCGGATCCTACAATGAGCAGTTCTTC
- TRBJ1-5 TRBV24-1 - CATSDPREGGNQPQHF TGTGCCACCAGTGACCCCAGGGAGGGAGGCAATCAGCCCCAGCATTTT
- TRBJ2-1 TRBV24-1 TRBD1 CATSDQTGAAYNEQFF TGTGCCACCAGTGACCAGACAGGGGCAGCGTACAATGAGCAGTTCTTC
once TRBJ1-1 TRBV27 - CASLGQENTEAFF TGTGCCAGCCTAGGGCAGGAGAACACTGAAGCTTTCTTT
- TRBJ1-5 TRBV6-5 TRBD1 CASKGGQGAGQPQHF TGTGCCAGCAAAGGAGGACAGGGGGCCGGTCAGCCCCAGCATTTT
- TRBJ2-3 TRBV2 - CASRDYGHTDTQYF TGTGCCAGCAGAGACTACGGTCACACAGATACGCAGTATTTT
once TRBJ2-3 TRBV7-8 - CASSLVGGGGTDTQYF TGTGCCAGCAGCTTAGTTGGGGGCGGGGGCACAGATACGCAGTATTTT
- TRBJ1-3 TRBV12-2 - CASRLQGSSGNTIYF TGTGCAAGTCGCTTACAGGGAAGCTCTGGAAACACCATATATTTT
- TRBJ1-5 TRBV6-5 TRBD1 CASSDSTGTQPQHF TGTGCCAGCAGTGACTCGACAGGGACTCAGCCCCAGCATTTT